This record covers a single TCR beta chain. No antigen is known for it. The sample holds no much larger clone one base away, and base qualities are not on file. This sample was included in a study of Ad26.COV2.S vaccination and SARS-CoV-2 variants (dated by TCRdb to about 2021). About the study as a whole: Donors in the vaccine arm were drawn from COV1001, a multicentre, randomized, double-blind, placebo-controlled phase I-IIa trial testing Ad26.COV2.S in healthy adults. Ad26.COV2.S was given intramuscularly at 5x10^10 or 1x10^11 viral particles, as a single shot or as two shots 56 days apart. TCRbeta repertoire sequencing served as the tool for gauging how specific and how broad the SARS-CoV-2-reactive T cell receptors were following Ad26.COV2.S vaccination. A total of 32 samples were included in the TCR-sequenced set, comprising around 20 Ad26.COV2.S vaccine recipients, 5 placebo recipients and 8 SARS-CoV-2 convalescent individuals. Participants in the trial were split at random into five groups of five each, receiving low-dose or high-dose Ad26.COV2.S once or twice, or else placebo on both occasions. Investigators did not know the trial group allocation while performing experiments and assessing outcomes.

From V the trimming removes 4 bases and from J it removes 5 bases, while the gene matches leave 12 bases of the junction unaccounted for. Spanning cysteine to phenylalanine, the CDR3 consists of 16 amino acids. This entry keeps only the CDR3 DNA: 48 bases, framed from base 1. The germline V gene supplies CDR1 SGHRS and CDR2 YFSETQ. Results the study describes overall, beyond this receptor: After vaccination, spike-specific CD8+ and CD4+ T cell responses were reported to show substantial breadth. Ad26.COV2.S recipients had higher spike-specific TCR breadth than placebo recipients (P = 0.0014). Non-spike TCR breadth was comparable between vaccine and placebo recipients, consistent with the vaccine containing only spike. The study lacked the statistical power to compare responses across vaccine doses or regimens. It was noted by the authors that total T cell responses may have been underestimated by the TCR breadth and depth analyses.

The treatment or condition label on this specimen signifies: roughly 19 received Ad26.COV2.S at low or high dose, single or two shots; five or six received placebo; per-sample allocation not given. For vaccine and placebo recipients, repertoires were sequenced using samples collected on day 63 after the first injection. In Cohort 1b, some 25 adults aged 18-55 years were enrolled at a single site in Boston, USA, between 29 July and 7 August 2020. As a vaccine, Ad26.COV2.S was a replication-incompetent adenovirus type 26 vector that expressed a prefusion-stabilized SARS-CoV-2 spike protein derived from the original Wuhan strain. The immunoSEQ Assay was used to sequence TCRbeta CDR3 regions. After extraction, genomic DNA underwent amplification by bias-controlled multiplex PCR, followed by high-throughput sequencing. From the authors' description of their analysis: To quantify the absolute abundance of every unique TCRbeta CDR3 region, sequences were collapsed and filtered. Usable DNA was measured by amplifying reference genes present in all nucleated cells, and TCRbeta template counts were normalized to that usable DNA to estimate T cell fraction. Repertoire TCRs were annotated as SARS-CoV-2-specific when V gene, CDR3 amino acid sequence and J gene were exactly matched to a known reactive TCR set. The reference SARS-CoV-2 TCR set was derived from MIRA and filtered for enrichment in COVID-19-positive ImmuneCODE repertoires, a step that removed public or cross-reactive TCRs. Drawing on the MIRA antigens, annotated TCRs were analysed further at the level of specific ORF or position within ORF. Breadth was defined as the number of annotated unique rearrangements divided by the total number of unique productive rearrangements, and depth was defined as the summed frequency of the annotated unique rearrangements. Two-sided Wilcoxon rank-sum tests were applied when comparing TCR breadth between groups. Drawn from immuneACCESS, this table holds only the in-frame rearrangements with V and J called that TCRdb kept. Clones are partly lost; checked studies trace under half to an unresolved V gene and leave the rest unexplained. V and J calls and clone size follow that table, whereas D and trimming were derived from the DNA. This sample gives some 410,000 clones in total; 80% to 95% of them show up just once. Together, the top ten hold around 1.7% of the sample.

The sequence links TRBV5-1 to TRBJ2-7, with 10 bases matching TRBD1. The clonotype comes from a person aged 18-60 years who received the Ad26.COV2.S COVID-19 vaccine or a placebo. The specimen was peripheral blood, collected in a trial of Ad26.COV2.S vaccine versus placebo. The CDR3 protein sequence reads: CASSELPGTGDHEQYF. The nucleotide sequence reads TGCGCCAGCAGCGAACTCCCCGGGACAGGGGACCACGAGCAGTACTTC. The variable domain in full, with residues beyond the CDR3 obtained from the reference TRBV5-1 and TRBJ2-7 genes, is KAGVTQTPRYLIKTRGQQVTLSCSPISGHRSVSWYQQTPGQGLQFLFEYFSETQRNKGNFPGRFSGRQFSNSRSEMNVSTLELGDSALYLCASSELPGTGDHEQYFGPGTRLTVT.